This note documents a single T cell receptor beta chain sequence. The antigen is unknown. The sample originates from a study of shared clonotypes between healthy human individuals. CDR3 length equals 12 residues. V lost 5 bases, J lost 8 bases, and 10 bases lay in between. Germline-derived CDR1 and CDR2 are SGHTA and FQGNSA. Overall study results and limits: On the whole, naive subsets had larger estimated richness than memory subsets had.

Here immunoSEQ multiplex PCR was the method, and the copy in TCRdb shows in-frame clones only, minus some. The sample lists some 2,500,000 clones, 92% occurring once. Researchers partitioned CD4+ cells into CD45RA+ naive and CD45RA-negative memory subsets. Sequenced input: naive CD4+ T cells from PBMCs. Subset reported: CD45RA+ positively selected. The rearrangement links TRBV7-2 to TRBJ2-1; D might be TRBD2 (6 bases). This TCR came from a man aged 18-30 years in good health. Some clones in this sample may be carry-over from other donors' samples. The CDR3 DNA sequence: TGTGCCAGCAGCAGTACTAGCTATGAGCAGTTCTTC. It encodes CASSSTSYEQFF.